The rows below give T cell receptor beta chains drawn from one sample of a study of blood T cell repertoires in COVID-19. Assay used: immunoSEQ multiplex PCR; TCRdb lists only in-frame clones, some missing. Of tens of thousands of clones in the sample, 86% are singletons; the top ten hold less than 6.5%. Input material: peripheral blood. All receptors come from a man aged 40-49 years with active COVID-19. Each CDR3 is given with its conserved first and last residue. A D gene is named only where the DNA matches it firmly. Some rows have no size entry. The others give once, few or many, or a class for an expanded clone.

size: -; J: TRBJ2-3; D: -; V: TRBV11-2; CDR3: CASSYGGSSTDTQYF; DNA: TGTGCCAGCAGTTATGGCGGCTCTAGCACAGATACGCAGTATTTT
size: -; J: TRBJ2-7; D: TRBD1; V: TRBV19; CDR3: CASSETGGAPYEQYF; DNA: TGTGCCAGTAGTGAAACAGGGGGCGCACCCTACGAGCAGTACTTC
size: few; J: TRBJ2-7; D: TRBD1; V: TRBV27; CDR3: CASSLLRIGGTGGEDEQYF; DNA: TGTGCCAGCAGTTTATTGAGGATTGGGGGGACAGGGGGCGAGGACGAGCAGTACTTC
size: -; J: TRBJ1-2; D: -; V: TRBV27; CDR3: CASSPGYRAEANYGYTF; DNA: TGTGCCAGCAGTCCCGGATACAGGGCCGAAGCTAACTATGGCTACACCTTC
size: -; J: TRBJ2-1; D: TRBD2; V: TRBV7-9; CDR3: CASSPGTSYNEQFF; DNA: TGTGCCAGCAGCCCCGGGACTAGCTACAATGAGCAGTTCTTC
size: -; J: TRBJ2-1; D: TRBD2; V: TRBV27; CDR3: CASSLSASSGAYNEQFF; DNA: TGTGCCAGCAGTTTATCGGCCTCTAGCGGGGCCTACAATGAGCAGTTCTTC
size: -; J: TRBJ2-1; D: TRBD2; V: TRBV6-5; CDR3: CASIAGTSGTGEQFF; DNA: TGTGCCAGCATCGCCGGGACTAGCGGGACTGGTGAGCAGTTCTTC
size: -; J: TRBJ2-7; D: TRBD2; V: TRBV30; CDR3: CAWDHPSGLAITPQYF; DNA: TGTGCCTGGGATCATCCATCAGGACTAGCGATAACCCCGCAGTACTTC
size: -; J: TRBJ1-1; D: -; V: TRBV6-5; CDR3: CASSPQFVGTEAFF; DNA: TGTGCCAGCAGTCCCCAGTTTGTTGGCACTGAAGCTTTCTTT
size: -; J: TRBJ2-7; D: TRBD2; V: TRBV28; CDR3: CASSPGLAGAYEQYF; DNA: TGTGCCAGCAGCCCGGGACTAGCGGGAGCCTACGAGCAGTACTTC
size: -; J: TRBJ1-1; D: -; V: TRBV18; CDR3: CASSLTWGEMNTEAFF; DNA: TGTGCCAGCTCGCTTACCTGGGGCGAAATGAACACTGAAGCTTTCTTT
size: -; J: TRBJ2-2; D: TRBD2; V: TRBV7-2; CDR3: CASSRLALIGGELFF; DNA: TGTGCCAGCAGTCGACTAGCGCTAATAGGCGGGGAGCTGTTTTTT
size: -; J: TRBJ1-5; D: -; V: TRBV7-2; CDR3: CASSLDAGGQPQHF; DNA: TGTGCCAGCAGCTTAGACGCAGGCGGGCAGCCCCAGCATTTT
size: -; J: TRBJ2-7; D: TRBD1; V: TRBV19; CDR3: CASSMYRGPYEQYF; DNA: TGTGCCAGTAGTATGTACAGGGGACCCTACGAGCAGTACTTC
size: -; J: TRBJ2-3; D: TRBD2; V: TRBV28; CDR3: CASSPLAGADTQYF; DNA: TGTGCCAGCAGTCCCCTAGCGGGAGCGGATACGCAGTATTTT
size: -; J: TRBJ2-1; D: -; V: TRBV25-1; CDR3: CASSGRWSSYNEQFF; DNA: TGTGCCAGCAGTGGACGGTGGAGCTCCTACAATGAGCAGTTCTTC
size: -; J: TRBJ2-7; D: TRBD1; V: TRBV6-1; CDR3: CASSEALYGTGGVDEQYF; DNA: TGTGCCAGCAGTGAAGCGTTGTATGGGACAGGGGGCGTCGACGAGCAGTACTTC
size: once; J: TRBJ2-3; D: -; V: TRBV4-1; CDR3: CASNQGDTQYF; DNA: TGCGCCAGCAATCAGGGAGATACGCAGTATTTT
size: -; J: TRBJ1-4; D: -; V: TRBV27; CDR3: CASSPRAALFF; DNA: TGTGCCAGCAGCCCGCGGGCGGCACTGTTTTTT
size: -; J: TRBJ1-5; D: -; V: TRBV12-3/TRBV12-4; CDR3: CASSPQLDQPQHF; DNA: TGTGCCAGCAGTCCCCAGTTGGATCAGCCCCAGCATTTT
size: -; J: TRBJ1-3; D: -; V: TRBV4-1; CDR3: CASSPPAGDAGAGNTIYF; DNA: TGCGCCAGCAGCCCCCCCGCCGGGGACGCAGGGGCTGGAAACACCATATATTTT
size: -; J: TRBJ2-7; D: TRBD2; V: TRBV7-2; CDR3: CASSFASGYEQYF; DNA: TGTGCCAGCAGCTTCGCTAGCGGCTACGAGCAGTACTTC
size: -; J: TRBJ1-2; D: -; V: TRBV5-5; CDR3: CASSRMTGDNGYTF; DNA: TGTGCCAGCAGCAGAATGACAGGCGACAATGGCTACACCTTC
size: -; J: TRBJ1-1; D: TRBD1; V: TRBV18; CDR3: CASSLDRGQGEAFF; DNA: TGTGCCAGCTCACTGGACAGGGGGCAGGGTGAAGCTTTCTTT
size: -; J: TRBJ1-1; D: -; V: TRBV6-2/TRBV6-3; CDR3: CASSYSFMNTEAFF; DNA: TGTGCCAGCAGTTACAGCTTCATGAACACTGAAGCTTTCTTT
size: once; J: TRBJ2-5; D: TRBD1; V: TRBV10-2; CDR3: CASSVSPGQGYWETQYF; DNA: TGCGCCAGCAGTGTTTCTCCGGGACAGGGGTATTGGGAGACCCAGTACTTC
size: -; J: TRBJ1-2; D: TRBD1; V: TRBV19; CDR3: CASSFRTGSYGYTF; DNA: TGTGCCAGTAGTTTCCGGACAGGGTCCTATGGCTACACCTTC
size: few; J: TRBJ1-6; D: -; V: TRBV27; CDR3: CASSLSPSMGSPLHF; DNA: TGTGCCAGCAGTTTATCCCCAAGCATGGGCTCACCCCTCCACTTT
size: -; J: TRBJ2-1; D: -; V: TRBV7-9; CDR3: CASSLIQGRANEQFF; DNA: TGTGCCAGCAGCTTAATACAGGGCAGGGCAAATGAGCAGTTCTTC
size: -; J: TRBJ2-7; D: TRBD2; V: TRBV28; CDR3: CASSLHPPSGALYEQYF; DNA: TGTGCCAGCAGTTTACATCCCCCCAGCGGGGCCCTCTACGAGCAGTACTTC
size: -; J: TRBJ2-7; D: -; V: TRBV27; CDR3: CASSPDSKGGEQYF; DNA: TGTGCCAGCAGCCCTGACTCCAAAGGTGGGGAGCAGTACTTC
size: -; J: TRBJ2-3; D: -; V: TRBV28; CDR3: CASSPFGAGGTDTQYF; DNA: TGTGCCAGCAGCCCCTTCGGGGCAGGGGGCACAGATACGCAGTATTTT
size: once; J: TRBJ1-6; D: -; V: TRBV7-9; CDR3: CASSWGQYNSPLHF; DNA: TGTGCCAGCAGCTGGGGGCAGTATAATTCACCCCTCCACTTT
size: -; J: TRBJ2-7; D: TRBD1; V: TRBV3-1/TRBV3-2; CDR3: CASSHRQGANEQYF; DNA: TGTGCCAGCAGCCACAGACAGGGGGCGAACGAGCAGTACTTC
size: once; J: TRBJ2-1; D: TRBD2; V: TRBV7-3; CDR3: CASSKLAGVPSSYNEQFF; DNA: TGTGCCAGCAGCAAACTAGCGGGAGTCCCTAGCTCCTACAATGAGCAGTTCTTC
size: -; J: TRBJ1-2; D: -; V: TRBV5-1; CDR3: CASSPRDKLYGYTF; DNA: TGCGCCAGCAGCCCCCGGGACAAACTATATGGCTACACCTTC
size: -; J: TRBJ2-7; D: TRBD1; V: TRBV7-8; CDR3: CASSLGAGTGGGEQYF; DNA: TGTGCCAGCAGCTTAGGGGCCGGGACAGGGGGCGGCGAGCAGTACTTC
size: -; J: TRBJ1-1; D: -; V: TRBV28; CDR3: CASSRPGQSSEAFF; DNA: TGTGCCAGCAGCCGACCTGGACAATCGAGTGAAGCTTTCTTT
size: once; J: TRBJ1-4; D: -; V: TRBV9; CDR3: CASSVGPGTSNEKLFF; DNA: TGTGCCAGCAGCGTGGGCCCCGGGACAAGTAATGAAAAACTGTTTTTT
size: -; J: TRBJ2-1; D: TRBD2; V: TRBV5-1; CDR3: CASSLDRAGGAREQFF; DNA: TGCGCCAGCAGCTTGGACCGAGCGGGAGGGGCTCGGGAGCAGTTCTTC
size: -; J: TRBJ2-2; D: -; V: TRBV4-1; CDR3: CASRQSGVVAGELFF; DNA: TGCGCCAGCAGACAGTCAGGGGTTGTCGCCGGGGAGCTGTTTTTT
size: -; J: TRBJ1-2; D: -; V: TRBV9; CDR3: CASSLERDYGYTF; DNA: TGTGCCAGCAGCCTGGAACGGGACTATGGCTACACCTTC
size: -; J: TRBJ2-7; D: -; V: TRBV18; CDR3: CASSISGGEQYF; DNA: TGTGCCAGCTCAATATCTGGGGGGGAGCAGTACTTC
size: -; J: TRBJ2-4; D: TRBD2; V: TRBV10-3; CDR3: CATRSGLAGGPLGKNIQYF; DNA: TGTGCCACGAGATCAGGACTAGCGGGAGGGCCTCTTGGCAAAAACATTCAGTACTTC
size: -; J: TRBJ2-5; D: TRBD1; V: TRBV5-1; CDR3: CASSLARGRQETQYF; DNA: TGCGCCAGCAGCTTGGCCAGGGGGCGCCAGGAGACCCAGTACTTC
size: -; J: TRBJ2-1; D: TRBD2; V: TRBV2; CDR3: CASSETGGSYNEQFF; DNA: TGTGCCAGCAGTGAAACGGGGGGGTCCTACAATGAGCAGTTCTTC
size: -; J: TRBJ2-4; D: TRBD1; V: TRBV18; CDR3: CASSPGTGVRLAKNIQYF; DNA: TGTGCCAGCTCACCCGGGACAGGAGTACGACTAGCCAAAAACATTCAGTACTTC
size: -; J: TRBJ1-1; D: TRBD1; V: TRBV18; CDR3: CASSPPAGTATYEAFF; DNA: TGTGCCAGCTCACCACCGGCCGGGACAGCCACTTATGAAGCTTTCTTT
size: -; J: TRBJ2-3; D: -; V: TRBV21-1; CDR3: CASTPGAGVGRDTQYF; DNA: TGTGCCAGCACCCCAGGAGCGGGAGTTGGGAGGGATACGCAGTATTTT
size: -; J: TRBJ2-5; D: TRBD2; V: TRBV5-1; CDR3: CASSLEVAGVRETQYF; DNA: TGCGCCAGCAGCTTGGAAGTAGCGGGAGTCCGAGAGACCCAGTACTTC
size: -; J: TRBJ2-1; D: TRBD2; V: TRBV19; CDR3: CASSIPNAGGRTREFF; DNA: TGTGCCAGTAGTATACCCAACGCGGGGGGGCGGACACGAGAGTTCTTC
size: -; J: TRBJ2-3; D: -; V: TRBV7-9; CDR3: CASSTQGGYPQYF; DNA: TGTGCCAGCAGCACCCAAGGAGGATATCCGCAGTATTTT
size: -; J: TRBJ2-3; D: TRBD2; V: TRBV20-1; CDR3: CSASVGTRVPDTQYF; DNA: TGCAGTGCTAGTGTTGGGACTAGAGTCCCAGATACGCAGTATTTT
size: few; J: TRBJ1-5; D: -; V: TRBV28; CDR3: CASSLSLGGNQPQHF; DNA: TGTGCCAGCAGTTTATCCCTCGGGGGTAATCAGCCCCAGCATTTT
size: -; J: TRBJ2-1; D: -; V: TRBV7-3; CDR3: CASSLTWREAPPRYNEQFF; DNA: TGTGCCAGCAGCTTAACGTGGAGGGAGGCTCCCCCGCGTTACAATGAGCAGTTCTTC
size: -; J: TRBJ1-2; D: -; V: TRBV7-9; CDR3: CASSLAGPRGTF; DNA: TGTGCCAGCAGCTTAGCCGGACCACGGGGCACCTTC